The 22 T cell receptor beta chains given below trace back to one sample, sequenced in a study of regulatory T cells in long-lasting Graves disease. Time point: newly diagnosed GD, antithyroid drugs for less than 3 months. Generation of the TCR library employed RNA extracted from PBMCs. Assembly of TCR beta libraries relied on iRepertoire HTBI primers together with Arm-PCR of CDR3 regions. TCRdb used MiXCR to reprocess the multiplex PCR reads, holding one entry per CDR3 protein. Among about 300,000 distinct CDR3 sequences listed, about a sixth were seen once. Source: peripheral blood mononuclear cells (PBMCs), taken at new diagnosis, from a patient treated with antithyroid drugs. These TCRs come from a female donor with Graves disease.

The chain combines TRBV20-1 with TRBJ1-5; the D is unclear. The CDR3 consists of 15 residues. Germline loops: CDR1 DFQATT, CDR2 SNEGSKA (reference sequence). Trimming removed 5 bases at V and 0 bases at J, with 14 bases between. CDR3 sequence reads: CSAVNSLYSNQPQHF. CDR3 nucleotides: TGCAGTGCTGTTAATTCCCTTTATAGCAATCAGCCCCAGCATTTT.

Ten or more counts support this clonotype. V and J are TRBV12-3 or TRBV12-4 and TRBJ2-7; the match to TRBD1 covers 9 bases. The CDR3 length is 13 residues. V shed 6 bases, J shed 4 bases, and the junction held 4 bases outside the gene matches. The CDR3 nucleotides read TGTGCCAGCAGCCATGGACAGGGGTACGAGCAGTACTTC. Amino acid sequence: CASSHGQGYEQYF.

The CDR3 is CASSGRGNEKLFF. CDR3 DNA: TGTGCCAGTAGTGGCAGGGGTAATGAAAAACTGTTTTTT. This sequence joins TRBV19 and TRBJ1-4; D might be TRBD1 (6 bases). The V gene lost 5 bases and the J gene lost 4 bases, with 8 bases spanning the gap. This CDR3 spans 13 amino acids. Germline V gene lookup returns CDR1 LNHDA and CDR2 SQIVND (reference sequence).

A few counts support this clonotype. The rearrangement uses TRBV14 and TRBJ2-5, with D hard to call. CDR1 SGHDN and CDR2 FVKESK come from the germline V gene. The CDR3 sequence is 15 residues long. V lost 1 base to trimming and J lost 2 bases, with 11 bases between them. CDR3 loop: CASSQGDYVQETQYF. The CDR3, as DNA: TGTGCCAGCAGCCAAGGGGATTATGTGCAAGAGACCCAGTACTTC.

The table lists this clonotype with many counts. The chain carries TRBV5-5 and TRBJ1-4, with D uncertain. Germline V CDR1 and CDR2: SGHKS, YYEKEE (reference sequence). Trimming took off 4 bases at V and 6 bases at J, with 22 bases between the two ends. This CDR3 spans 17 amino acids. CDR3 loop: CASSHAAVGGGYEKLFF. DNA of the CDR3: TGTGCCAGCAGCCACGCCGCCGTGGGTGGAGGGTATGAAAAACTGTTTTTT.

The chain uses TRBV7-9 and TRBJ2-5, with D perhaps matching TRBD1 or TRBD2 (5 bases each). The CDR3 runs 13 residues. V lost 5 bases and J lost 4, with 11 bases in between. The germline V gene encodes CDR1 SEHNR and CDR2 FQNEAQ (reference sequence). The CDR3 nucleotides read TGTGCCAGCAGCCAGGGACCGCGAGAGACCCAGTACTTC. Translated: CASSQGPRETQYF.

This clonotype occurred many times. This rearrangement joins TRBV19 to TRBJ2-1; either TRBD1 or TRBD2 may supply D (5 bases each). Trimming took 7 bases from V and 8 from J, leaving 18 bases between them. CDR1 is LNHDA, CDR2 SQIVND, per germline (reference sequence). This CDR3 has 14 amino acids. DNA for the CDR3: TGTGCCAGTACCCCCCGGGGCCCTCGTGATGAGCAGTTCTTC. This sequence encodes CASTPRGPRDEQFF.

This clonotype occurred many times. This could be a read error, since a much larger clone is one nucleotide away. This chain uses TRBV2 with TRBJ2-5; D gene unclear. Germline V lookup: CDR1 SNHLY, CDR2 FYNNEI. The V end was cut by 1 base, the J end by 5 bases, with 2 bases between. The CDR3 is 11 amino acids. The CDR3 spells CASSEDETQYF. The CDR3 DNA reads as TGTGCCAGCAGTGAAGATGAGACCCAGTACTTC.

This clonotype has ten or more counts. The chain combines TRBV6-4 with TRBJ2-2; D not certain. The CDR3 spans 13 residues. Germline V gene sequence: CDR1 MRHNA, CDR2 SNTAGT. V gave up 2 bases and J gave up 3 bases, with 4 bases separating them. CDR3 DNA: TGTGCCAGCAGTGACAAGGACACCGGGGAGCTGTTTTTT. Its protein product is CASSDKDTGELFF.

Many counts were recorded for this clonotype. V is TRBV12-3 or TRBV12-4 and J is TRBJ2-7; 8 nucleotides match TRBD1. J lost 3 bases, V lost 7 bases, and 8 bases had no gene match. The CDR3 totals 14 residues. This CDR3 is CASTRGQGIYEQYF. CDR3 nucleotides: TGTGCCAGCACCCGAGGACAGGGCATCTACGAGCAGTACTTC.

The sample holds many counts of this clonotype. The chain joins TRBV20-1 to TRBJ1-5, with D perhaps matching TRBD1 (5 bases). The germline CDR1 and CDR2 sequences are DFQATT and SNEGSKA (reference sequence). The CDR3 loop spans 13 amino acids. The V and J ends lost 0 bases and 5 bases respectively, with 8 bases between them. This CDR3 is CSARDRVDQPQHF. In DNA, the CDR3 is TGCAGTGCTAGAGACAGGGTCGATCAGCCCCAGCATTTT.

Note on this clonotype: A far larger clone is only one base removed, so a read error is likely. The chain combines TRBV2 with TRBJ2-7; maybe TRBD2 (5 bases). This CDR3 contains 11 residues. Trimming removed 7 bases at V and 7 bases at J, with 11 bases between. The V gene's germline CDR1 is SNHLY and CDR2 FYNNEI. The CDR3 spells CASTPRREQYF. CDR3 DNA sequence: TGTGCCAGCACCCCTAGGAGGGAGCAGTACTTC.

The V gene is TRBV3-1, the J gene TRBJ2-7; TRBD2 matches 7 bases. The V and J ends lost 1 base and 5 bases, in that order; junction bases with no gene match: 8. The germline V gene has CDR1 LGHDT and CDR2 YNNKEL (reference sequence). The CDR3 length is 15 residues. The CDR3 sequence: CASSQVGGPRNEQYF. The CDR3 region has the DNA TGTGCCAGCAGCCAAGTGGGAGGGCCTAGGAACGAGCAGTACTTC.

The table lists this clonotype with many counts. The rearrangement uses TRBV27 and TRBJ2-7, with 7 bases lining up with TRBD1. The V gene end was trimmed by 6 bases and the J gene end by 1 base; junction bases not matched to a gene: 9. The CDR3 is made up of 15 amino acids. CDR1 MNHEY and CDR2 SMNVEV come from the germline V gene (reference sequence). The CDR3, as DNA: TGTGCCAGCAGCCGTGGGACAGCCATATCCTACGAGCAGTACTTC. It is translated as CASSRGTAISYEQYF.

This clonotype was found a few times. V and J are TRBV13 and TRBJ2-3, with no clear D. This CDR3 spans 14 amino acids. V gave up 5 bases and J gave up 6 bases, with 15 bases separating them. CDR1 PRHDT and CDR2 FYEKMQ come from the germline V gene (reference sequence). CDR3 loop: CASSRRGVPDTQYF. The CDR3 nucleotides read TGTGCCAGCAGCCGCCGCGGTGTACCCGATACGCAGTATTTT.

This clonotype was counted at least ten times. The gene calls are TRBV20-1 and TRBJ1-4, with 9 bases lining up with TRBD1. The CDR3 runs 18 residues. Trimming at V came to 1 base and at J to 7 bases, leaving 16 bases not matched to a gene. Germline CDR1 and CDR2: DFQATT and SNEGSKA (reference sequence). The CDR3 loop is CSARGQYRTGDSGEKLFF. The CDR3 nucleotides read TGCAGTGCTAGAGGCCAGTACAGGACAGGGGATTCCGGTGAAAAACTGTTTTTT.

This clonotype has at least ten counts. This sequence joins TRBV7-3 and TRBJ1-2; 7 bases map to TRBD1. This CDR3 contains 15 residues. Germline V gene data show CDR1 as SGHTA and CDR2 as FQGTGA. The trim removed 4 bases at V and 4 bases at J, leaving 9 bases unmatched. The CDR3, as DNA: TGTGCCAGCAGCTCCAAACAGGGGCACTCCTATGGCTACACCTTC. Protein product: CASSSKQGHSYGYTF.

This clonotype showed up just a few times. The CDR3 reads CASSPHRDTEAFF. CDR3 nucleotide sequence: TGTGCCAGCTCACCCCATCGGGACACTGAAGCTTTCTTT. The chain has TRBV18 and TRBJ1-1; D not resolved. V lost 3 bases and J lost 3, with 8 bases in between. Germline assignment: CDR1 KGHSH and CDR2 LQKENI. This CDR3 contains 13 residues.

This clonotype was counted at least ten times. The V and J genes are TRBV27 and TRBJ1-2; tentatively, D is TRBD1 (5 bases). Germline loops: CDR1 MNHEY, CDR2 SMNVEV (reference sequence). The germline V and J ends were trimmed by 2 bases and 4 bases, with 17 bases remaining between them. CDR3 length: 16 residues. The CDR3 nucleotides are TGTGCCAGCAGTTTAAGCCCGAGGGGAGGGCTCTATGGCTACACCTTC. It specifies CASSLSPRGGLYGYTF.

The table lists this clonotype with a few counts. The rearrangement uses TRBV4-2 and TRBJ2-1; D is uncertain. Germline V lookup: CDR1 LGHNA, CDR2 YNFKEQ. This CDR3 comprises 15 residues. Trimming took 0 bases from V and 5 from J, leaving 11 bases between them. In DNA form, the CDR3 reads TGTGCCAGCAGCCAAGATTTACAACAGCACAATGAGCAGTTCTTC. Protein sequence: CASSQDLQQHNEQFF.

In the case of this clonotype: A read error likely explains this, since a far larger clone differs by one base. The rearrangement uses TRBV11-3 and TRBJ2-7; possibly TRBD2 for D (6 bases). Germline V CDR1 and CDR2: SGHNT, YENEEA. The V end lost 7 bases, the J end lost 7 bases, and 26 bases lay between the germline ends. CDR3 size: 16 residues. This chain's CDR3 is CASTTQGWGGYWEQYF. The CDR3 bases are TGTGCCAGCACAACCCAGGGATGGGGAGGCTATTGGGAGCAGTACTTC.

The chain has TRBV20-1 and TRBJ1-1, with 9 bases identical to TRBD1. The junction had 4 bases not matched to a gene; V was cut back by 4 bases and J by 1 base. The CDR3 extends over 14 amino acids. From germline, CDR1 is DFQATT and CDR2 SNEGSKA (reference sequence). This CDR3 is CSAKETGGNTEAFF. The DNA of the CDR3 is TGCAGTGCTAAAGAGACAGGGGGGAACACTGAAGCTTTCTTT.